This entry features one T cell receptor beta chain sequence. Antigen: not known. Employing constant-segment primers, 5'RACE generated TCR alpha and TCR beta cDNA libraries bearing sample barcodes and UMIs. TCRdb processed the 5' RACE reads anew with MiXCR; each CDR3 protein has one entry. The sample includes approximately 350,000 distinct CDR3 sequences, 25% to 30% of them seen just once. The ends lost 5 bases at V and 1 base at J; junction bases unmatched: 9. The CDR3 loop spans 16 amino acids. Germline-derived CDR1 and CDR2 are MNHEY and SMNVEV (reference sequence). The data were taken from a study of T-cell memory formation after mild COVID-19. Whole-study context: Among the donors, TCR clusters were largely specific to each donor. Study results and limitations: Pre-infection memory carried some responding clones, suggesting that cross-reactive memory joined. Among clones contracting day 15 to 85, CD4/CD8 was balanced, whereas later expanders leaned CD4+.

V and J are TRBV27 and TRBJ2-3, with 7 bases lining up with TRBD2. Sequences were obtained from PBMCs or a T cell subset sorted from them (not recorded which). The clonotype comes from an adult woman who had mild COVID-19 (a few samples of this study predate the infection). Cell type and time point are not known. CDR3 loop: CASSLRPSGRTDTQYF. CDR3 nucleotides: TGTGCCAGCAGTCTCCGTCCTAGCGGACGCACAGATACGCAGTATTTT.